This T cell receptor (beta chain) was identified in a study of Ad26.COV2.S vaccination and SARS-CoV-2 variants. On the study more broadly: Donor got 5x10^10 or 1x10^11 viral particles of Ad26.COV2.S.

Of note for this clone: No antigen is known for it.

Treatment: some 20 received Ad26.COV2.S at low or high dose, single or two shots; about 5 received placebo; per-sample allocation not given. The samples were gathered on day 63 after the first injection of vaccine or placebo. V was trimmed by 7 bases and J by 10 bases, leaving 17 bases between them. Germline CDR1 and CDR2: LGHDT and YNNKEL (reference sequence). The CDR3 is 13 residues long. The repertoire was sequenced with immunoSEQ multiplex PCR; TCRdb's copy has only in-frame clones and lacks some. This sample yields hundreds of thousands of clones, of which about nine tenths are seen a single time; roughly 3.1% belongs to the top ten. Overall study results and limits: Vaccinees showed greater spike-specific TCR breadth than placebo recipients.

This chain uses TRBV3-1 (or the pseudogene TRBV3-2) with TRBJ2-1; D may be TRBD1 (6 bases). The sample consisted of peripheral blood, taken in a trial of Ad26.COV2.S vaccine versus placebo. The receptor was derived from a person aged 18-65 years who received the Ad26.COV2.S COVID-19 vaccine or a placebo. This chain's CDR3 is CASTQGGVGEQFF. CDR3 nucleotide sequence: TGTGCCAGCACACAGGGTGGAGTGGGAGAGCAGTTCTTC.